The rows below give T cell receptor beta chains drawn from one sample of a study of Ad26.COV2.S vaccination and SARS-CoV-2 variants. Assay used: immunoSEQ multiplex PCR; TCRdb lists only in-frame clones, some missing. This table holds hundreds of thousands of clones, 70% to 90% found once. The sequences come from peripheral blood, collected in a trial of Ad26.COV2.S vaccine versus placebo. The receptors stem from a person between 18 and 59 years old who received the Ad26.COV2.S COVID-19 vaccine or a placebo. CDR3s include the opening cysteine and the closing phenylalanine or tryptophan. The D gene is left open where the match is weak. Only some rows state a clone size, as once, few, many or a class for expanded clones.

TRBJ2-3,NA,TRBV27,TRBD2,TGTGCCAGCAGGGGGGGGACCCTCACCAGAAACACAGATACGCAGTATTTT,CASRGGTLTRNTDTQYF
TRBJ2-7,NA,TRBV7-2,TRBD1,TGTGCCAGCAGCGACCTCCAGGGGGCGTACGAGCAGTACTTC,CASSDLQGAYEQYF
TRBJ2-7,NA,TRBV14,TRBD1,TGTGCCAGCAGCCAAGGCGCCGGGACAGGCAGGTACGAGCAGTACTTC,CASSQGAGTGRYEQYF
TRBJ1-2,NA,TRBV10-3,NA,TGTGCCTCTACGAGCGAGGGGTATGGCTACACCTTC,CASTSEGYGYTF
TRBJ2-7,NA,TRBV6-5,NA,TGTGCCAGCAGTTACTCGGAGGGTGGCTACGAGCAGTACTTC,CASSYSEGGYEQYF
TRBJ2-3,NA,TRBV11-3,NA,TGTGCCAGCAGCTTAAACGCACGCACAGATACGCAGTATTTT,CASSLNARTDTQYF
TRBJ2-3,NA,TRBV4-2,TRBD2,TGTGCCAGCAGCCAAGTAGCCGGGCGGGAGGGCCAAGATACGCAGTATTTT,CASSQVAGREGQDTQYF
TRBJ2-3,NA,TRBV15,NA,TGTGCCACCAGCACCAGACGGAGCACAGATACGCAGTATTTT,CATSTRRSTDTQYF
TRBJ1-5,NA,TRBV6-6,TRBD1,TGTGCCAGCAGTTACTCGACAGGGGAGGATCAGCCCCAGCATTTT,CASSYSTGEDQPQHF
TRBJ1-2,once,TRBV7-6,TRBD1,TGTGCCAGCAGCGGTGGGACAGGGGGCATCTATGGCTACACCTTC,CASSGGTGGIYGYTF
TRBJ2-2,NA,TRBV7-9,TRBD2,TGTGCCAGCAGCTTAGAAGCGGCGCGGGAGGTACCCGGGGAGCTGTTTTTT,CASSLEAAREVPGELFF
TRBJ1-2,NA,TRBV15,NA,TGTGCCACCAGCAGGGGGGGACGGGACCGACCCGATGGCTACACCTTC,CATSRGGRDRPDGYTF
TRBJ1-1,NA,TRBV30,TRBD1,TGTGCCTGGAGTGGACAGGGGAACACTGAAGCTTTCTTT,CAWSGQGNTEAFF
TRBJ2-3,NA,TRBV9,NA,TGTGCCAGCAGCCCTCGGGTGGGGAACACAGATACGCAGTATTTT,CASSPRVGNTDTQYF
TRBJ1-1,NA,TRBV10-2,NA,TGCGCCAGCAGCGAGACAGTACTGAACACTGAAGCTTTCTTT,CASSETVLNTEAFF
TRBJ1-5,NA,TRBV30,NA,TGTGCCTGGAGCGTCGGACCTAGCAATCAGCCCCAGCATTTT,CAWSVGPSNQPQHF
TRBJ1-2,NA,TRBV5-1,TRBD1,TGCGCCAGCAGCTTACCTGGGACAGGCGAGCTTAACTATGGCTACACCTTC,CASSLPGTGELNYGYTF
TRBJ1-5,NA,TRBV3-1/TRBV3-2,NA,TGTGCCAGCAGCCAAGCGGCGGGGAATCAGCCCCAGCATTTT,CASSQAAGNQPQHF
TRBJ1-1,NA,TRBV29-1,NA,TGCAGCGTTGATGCCAGCATGAACACTGAAGCTTTCTTT,CSVDASMNTEAFF
TRBJ2-6,NA,TRBV30,NA,TGTGCCTGGAGTGTAAGCGGGGCCAACGTCCTGACTTTC,CAWSVSGANVLTF
TRBJ2-1,NA,TRBV25-1,NA,TGTGCCAGCAGAGAAGGGGCGAGGGATGAGCAGTTCTTC,CASREGARDEQFF
TRBJ1-4,NA,TRBV21-1,NA,TGTGCCACTCCGGACAGGCCGACTAATGAAAAACTGTTTTTT,CATPDRPTNEKLFF
TRBJ2-2,NA,TRBV7-2,TRBD2,TGTGCCAGCAGCCCTCGTAGCGGGGGGGCGGGCACCGGGGAGCTGTTTTTT,CASSPRSGGAGTGELFF
TRBJ2-5,NA,TRBV10-3,NA,TGTGCCATCAGTGAGAATCGAGCGGGCGGACAAGAGACCCAGTACTTC,CAISENRAGGQETQYF
TRBJ2-1,NA,TRBV4-2,TRBD2,TGTGCCAGCAGCCATGGACTAGCGGGGTTTAGCTCCTACAATGAGCAGTTCTTC,CASSHGLAGFSSYNEQFF
TRBJ2-1,NA,TRBV11-1,NA,TGTGCCAGCAGCCGGGACTCATACAATGAGCAGTTCTTC,CASSRDSYNEQFF
TRBJ2-5,NA,TRBV18,TRBD2,TGTGCCAGCTCACCAAACGGGGGGGAGTCAGAGACCCAGTACTTC,CASSPNGGESETQYF
TRBJ2-7,NA,TRBV11-2,NA,TGTGCCAGCAGCTTATACAGCATGGTGTACTTC,CASSLYSMVYF
TRBJ2-7,once,TRBV7-7,TRBD2,TGTGCCAGCAGCTTAGCGTCGAAGAAACCGGGACTAGCGGGGCCGTGGGGCGAGCAGTACTTC,CASSLASKKPGLAGPWGEQYF
TRBJ2-5,NA,TRBV5-1,TRBD2,TGCGCCAGCAGCTCCACAGGGCTAGCGGGAGGAGAGACCCAGTACTTC,CASSSTGLAGGETQYF
TRBJ2-7,NA,TRBV19,NA,TGTGCCAGTAGTGCAAACTCCTACGAGCAGTACTTC,CASSANSYEQYF
TRBJ2-2,NA,TRBV10-1,TRBD2,TGCGCCAGCAGCCAGCGGGATGCCGGGGAGCTGTTTTTT,CASSQRDAGELFF
TRBJ2-1,NA,TRBV10-3,TRBD2,TGTGCCATCAGCCTAGCGGGAGATGGGGATGAGCAGTTCTTC,CAISLAGDGDEQFF
TRBJ2-2,NA,TRBV4-3,NA,TGCGCCAGCAGCCAAGATTTGGTCGGGTCAGGGAACACCGGGGAGCTGTTTTTT,CASSQDLVGSGNTGELFF
TRBJ1-4,NA,TRBV15,NA,TGTGCCACCAGCAGAGGGCAGGCCTCTGCAACTAATGAAAAACTGTTTTTT,CATSRGQASATNEKLFF
TRBJ1-1,NA,TRBV19,NA,TGTGCCAGTAGTATAGTTACGGACAGCTCTGAAGCTTTCTTT,CASSIVTDSSEAFF
TRBJ1-2,once,TRBV3-1/TRBV3-2,TRBD1,TGTGCCAGCAGCCAAGGGACAGGGGCCTATGGCTACACCTTC,CASSQGTGAYGYTF
TRBJ1-4,once,TRBV3-1/TRBV3-2,NA,TGTGCCAGCAGCCAAGGGGTAGGGAGTAATGAAAAACTGTTTTTT,CASSQGVGSNEKLFF
TRBJ1-1,NA,TRBV2,NA,TGTGCCAGCAGCGACGGAGCGAACACTGAAGCTTTCTTT,CASSDGANTEAFF
TRBJ1-5,once,TRBV7-2,NA,TGTGCCAGCAGCTTATCGTTCCCGGTTAGCAATCAGCCCCAGCATTTT,CASSLSFPVSNQPQHF
TRBJ2-5,NA,TRBV7-2,TRBD2,TGTGCCAGCAGCTTTCCCACTAGCGGGGGCGCGCGGCGAGAGACCCAGTACTTC,CASSFPTSGGARRETQYF
TRBJ2-3,once,TRBV3-1/TRBV3-2,NA,TGTGCCAGCAGCCGGACAGTAGGCACAGATACGCAGTATTTT,CASSRTVGTDTQYF
TRBJ2-6,NA,TRBV7-3,NA,TGTGCCAGCAGCTTAAGGCCTCACTCTGGGGCCAACGTCCTGACTTTC,CASSLRPHSGANVLTF
TRBJ2-7,NA,TRBV6-6,TRBD2,TGTGCCAGCAGATCTTCCGGGACTAGCGGAGACTACGAGCAGTACTTC,CASRSSGTSGDYEQYF
TRBJ2-7,NA,TRBV7-2,TRBD1,TGTGCCAGCAGCTCGGATCCGGGACAGGGCTACGAGCAGTACTTC,CASSSDPGQGYEQYF
TRBJ1-2,NA,TRBV3-1/TRBV3-2,NA,TGTGCCAGCAGCCCCCACGGGGCCAACTATGGCTACACCTTC,CASSPHGANYGYTF
TRBJ2-2,NA,TRBV5-4,NA,TGTGCCAGCAGCTTGGTAGAGGGACGCACCGGGGAGCTGTTTTTT,CASSLVEGRTGELFF
TRBJ2-5,NA,TRBV6-5,TRBD2,TGTGCCCACGGACTAGCGGGAAAAGAGACCCAGTACTTC,CAHGLAGKETQYF
TRBJ1-2,NA,TRBV19,NA,TGTGCCAGTAGTATGATACCTATTACCAAGTTTTATGGCTACACCTTC,CASSMIPITKFYGYTF
TRBJ1-5,NA,TRBV2,TRBD1,TGTGCCAGCAGTGAAGCGGGACAGCCCTATCAGCCCCAGCATTTT,CASSEAGQPYQPQHF
TRBJ2-7,NA,TRBV7-9,NA,TGTGCCAGCAGCAGGACAGTCTACGAGCAGTACTTC,CASSRTVYEQYF
TRBJ2-2,NA,TRBV24-1,NA,TGTGCCACCAGTGATTATCAGGAGACCGGGGAGCTGTTTTTT,CATSDYQETGELFF